This T cell receptor (beta chain) originates from a study of shared clonotypes between healthy human individuals. Overall study results and limits: In the sorted subsets, rarefaction showed sequencing was incomplete despite large depth.

The material for each subset, its genomic DNA, was split evenly across several immunoSEQ plates. Authors' data handling: ImmunoSEQ output held junction-only sequences without quality scores, so filtering differed. This table comes from immunoSEQ multiplex PCR, and its TCRdb copy is limited to in-frame clones, with some not included. The V and J calls and the clone size are those of that table, but D and trimming were determined from the DNA. The sample holds fewer than 3 million clones, around 90% seen once. The CDR3 has 17 residues. Germline CDR1 reads LNHDA; CDR2 reads SQIVND (reference sequence). Trimming removed 9 bases from V and 1 base from J; junction bases left unmatched: 14. Adult donors, all healthy and HIV-negative, had no recent acute infections or vaccinations. A note on this clone: No antigen is known for it.

The chain employs TRBV19 and TRBJ1-3; 8 bases agree with TRBD1. Material: naive CD4+ T cells from PBMCs. Subset given: CD45RA+ positively selected. The sequence was collected from a man between 18 and 29 years old in good health. Some clones in this sample may be carry-over from other donors' samples. CDR3 sequence (DNA): TGTGCCAGCGGTAATTACTGGACAGGGACTTCTGGAAACACCATATATTTT. Amino acid sequence: CASGNYWTGTSGNTIYF.